The 24 T cell receptor beta chains listed next were all sequenced from one sample in a study of blood T cells in healthy people across ages (dated by TCRdb to between 2014 and 2016). Libraries were built with 5' RACE. Sequenced on an Illumina HiSeq 2500. The second PCR ran for about 6 to 12 cycles and used a J-beta primer mix along with a sample-barcoded 5' primer. The public sequencing data were trimmed at Q25 with fastp and processed into clonotypes with MiXCR by TCRdb, which kept only in-frame beta chains. When rows share a CDR3 protein, they turn into one entry using the most common DNA and genes. The sample table lists some 700,000 distinct CDR3 sequences, about 24% of them with a count of one. The ten largest clones add up to under 25% of the sample. The sequenced sample consisted of blood. The source is a man between 65 and 85 years old in good health.

This clonotype has just a few counts. The CDR3, as DNA: TGTGCCAGCAGCTTTACACAGGTCAATTCACCCCTCCACTTT. Translating it yields CASSFTQVNSPLHF. The chain links TRBV11-2 to TRBJ1-6, with a weak D call TRBD1 (5 bases). In germline, CDR1 is SGHAT, CDR2 FQNNGV. V lost 3 bases, J lost 7 bases, and 10 bases lay in between. The CDR3 is 14 amino acids.

There are a few counts of this clonotype. This chain connects TRBV19 to TRBJ1-2; D is undetermined. The CDR3 runs 13 residues. V was cut by 2 bases and J by 2 bases, with 6 bases left in between. Per the germline V gene, CDR1 is LNHDA and CDR2 is SQIVND (reference sequence). The CDR3 loop is CASSIQKNYGYTF. DNA for the CDR3: TGTGCCAGTAGTATACAGAAGAACTATGGCTACACCTTC.

This clonotype has a handful of counts. CDR3 sequence: CSARRAGYEQYF. For the CDR3, the DNA is TGCAGTGCTCGGCGTGCGGGGTACGAGCAGTACTTC. The rearrangement links TRBV20-1 to TRBJ2-7, with a possible D match to TRBD2 (6 bases). The V gene lost 5 bases and the J gene lost 4 bases, with 12 bases spanning the gap. Germline-derived CDR1 and CDR2 are DFQATT and SNEGSKA (reference sequence). The CDR3 covers 12 residues.

The gene calls are TRBV11-2 and TRBJ1-1; D remains ambiguous. The V end lost 2 bases, the J end lost 6 bases, and 10 bases lay between the germline ends. The CDR3 consists of 13 residues. The V gene's germline CDR1 is SGHAT and CDR2 FQNNGV. CDR3 region: CASSLPKQSEAFF. DNA for the CDR3: TGTGCCAGCAGCTTACCTAAACAGTCTGAAGCTTTCTTT.

This rearrangement joins TRBV20-1 to TRBJ2-1; the match to TRBD2 covers 13 bases. The CDR3 spans 17 residues. The germline V gene encodes CDR1 DFQATT and CDR2 SNEGSKA (reference sequence). V shed 0 bases and J 5 bases; nucleotides not matched to a gene: 7. DNA of the CDR3: TGCAGTGCTAGAGATTCCGGGACTAGCGGGGACCACAATGAGCAGTTCTTC. This gives the protein CSARDSGTSGDHNEQFF.

This clonotype was seen a few times. The V call is TRBV12-3 or TRBV12-4, the J call TRBJ2-5, with 7 bases matching TRBD1. The CDR3 runs 13 residues. Losses at the gene ends were 7 bases for V and 7 bases for J; bases not matched to a gene: 9. The CDR3 DNA sequence: TGTGCCAGCAATCGAGGGGGCTTGGGGACCCAGTACTTC. Protein product: CASNRGGLGTQYF.

This clonotype was observed a few times. The rearrangement links TRBV7-2 to TRBJ2-7; D may be TRBD1 (5 bases). V was pared by 0 bases and J by 5 bases, with 8 bases between. The germline gives CDR1 SGHTA, CDR2 FQGNSA. The CDR3 totals 13 residues. In DNA form, the CDR3 reads TGTGCCAGCAGCTTAGCGGCAGGGAACGAGCAGTACGTC. Its protein product is CASSLAAGNEQYV.

The V gene is TRBV6-5, the J gene TRBJ1-6, with D maybe TRBD1 (5 bases). V gave up 10 bases and J gave up 9 bases, with 13 bases separating them. Germline V lookup: CDR1 MNHEY, CDR2 SVGAGI. The CDR3 runs 12 residues. The chain's CDR3 is CATWDRGSPLHF. CDR3 sequence (DNA): TGTGCCACCTGGGACCGCGGTTCACCCCTCCACTTT.

The gene calls are TRBV12-3 or TRBV12-4 and TRBJ2-7, with D perhaps given as TRBD1 or TRBD2 (5 bases each). V lost 4 bases and J lost 2, with 9 bases in between. The CDR3 has 13 amino acids. For the CDR3, the DNA is TGTGCCAGCAGTTGGTGGGGGACCTACGAGCAGTACTTC. Protein sequence: CASSWWGTYEQYF.

This clonotype was seen a few times. This rearrangement joins TRBV12-3 or TRBV12-4 to TRBJ1-5; 7 bases map to TRBD1. J gave up 0 bases and V 6 bases, and 5 bases lay outside the gene matches. The CDR3 runs to 15 residues. The CDR3 region is CASSGQVNSNQPQHF. In nucleotides, the CDR3 is TGTGCCAGCAGCGGACAGGTCAATAGCAATCAGCCCCAGCATTTT.

The chain joins TRBV12-3 or TRBV12-4 to TRBJ2-5; D is unclear. The CDR3 covers 13 residues. Between the trimmed V and J ends, which lost 6 bases and 10 bases, there was a span of 18 bases. The CDR3 protein is CASSLGRSVDQYF. The CDR3 DNA reads as TGTGCCAGCAGCCTCGGTCGGTCGGTAGACCAGTACTTC.

This clonotype was counted only a few times. Mismatch with germline at one junction end may stem from a read error. This sequence joins TRBV7-2 and TRBJ2-5; TRBD2 is a possible D gene (5 bases). The CDR3 is 15 amino acids. Germline CDR1 is SGHTA and CDR2 is FQGNSA. The CDR3 DNA reads as TGTGCCAGCAGCTTAGCTGGCCAGCGGCAAGAGACCCAATACTTC. Translation gives CASSLAGQRQETQYF.

This clonotype has just a few counts. The V gene is TRBV15, the J gene TRBJ1-3; D might be TRBD1 (5 bases). CDR3 length equals 16 residues. The V gene's germline CDR1 is LNHNV and CDR2 YYDKDF (reference sequence). Trimming left V 0 bases short and J 0 bases short, with 9 bases between. The CDR3 reads CATSRDLGPSGNTIYF. The CDR3 bases are TGTGCCACCAGCAGAGATTTGGGGCCCTCTGGAAACACCATATATTTT.

This clonotype has just a few counts. The V gene is TRBV20-1, the J gene TRBJ1-4; D is unclear. In germline, CDR1 is DFQATT, CDR2 SNEGSKA (reference sequence). The CDR3 is 13 amino acids. V was cut by 6 bases and J by 0 bases, with 8 bases left in between. The CDR3 nucleotides read TGCAGTGCCCAATATGCAACTAATGAAAAACTGTTTTTT. It specifies CSAQYATNEKLFF.

This clonotype was recorded a few times. The chain employs TRBV3-1 and TRBJ1-2; no clear D. Germline values: CDR1 LGHDT, CDR2 YNNKEL (reference sequence). The CDR3 length is 15 residues. V gave up 0 bases and J gave up 6 bases, with 14 bases separating them. In DNA, the CDR3 is TGTGCCAGCAGCCAAGAGGGGAGGCAAGTTCATGGCTACACCTTC. Its translation is CASSQEGRQVHGYTF.

This clonotype has more than one count but fewer than ten. V and J are TRBV3-1 and TRBJ2-5, with D perhaps matching TRBD2 (5 bases). Trimming removed 0 bases at V and 5 bases at J, with 13 bases between. The CDR3 totals 15 residues. Germline V lookup: CDR1 LGHDT, CDR2 YNNKEL (reference sequence). Here the CDR3 reads CASSQDRQLVETQYF. The DNA for the CDR3 is TGTGCCAGCAGCCAAGATCGTCAACTAGTGGAGACCCAGTACTTC.

The chain links TRBV19 to TRBJ2-5; TRBD2 might be the D (5 bases). The J call may be incorrect, as the DNA end agrees better with TRBJ2-1. Germline V CDR1 and CDR2: LNHDA, SQIVND (reference sequence). CDR3 length equals 13 residues. This CDR3 reads CASSISANNEQFF. CDR3 nucleotides: TGTGCCAGTAGTATTAGCGCTAACAATGAGCAGTTCTTC.

This rearrangement joins TRBV10-3 to TRBJ2-5; D is perhaps TRBD2 (6 bases). Trimming stripped 8 bases from V and 3 bases from J, with 13 bases between. This CDR3 is 13 amino acids long. Germline V gives CDR1 ENHRY, CDR2 SYGVKD. This CDR3 is CAIGGNGKETQYF. The CDR3 DNA reads TGTGCCATCGGGGGGAACGGAAAAGAGACCCAGTACTTC.

There are a few counts of this clonotype. The chain employs TRBV5-1 and TRBJ1-1; a weak D match, TRBD1 (5 bases). V lost 6 bases, J lost 10 bases, and 16 bases lay in between. The length of the CDR3 is 12 residues. Germline V gene data show CDR1 as SGHRS and CDR2 as YFSETQ. CDR3 sequence: CASTAGRDSAFF. As DNA, the CDR3 is TGCGCCAGCACGGCAGGTAGGGACTCAGCTTTCTTT.

In DNA, the CDR3 is TGCAGCGCCGGACAGGGGGACTACGAGCAGTACTTC. It specifies CSAGQGDYEQYF. V usage is TRBV29-1 and J usage is TRBJ2-1, with 10 bases that match TRBD1. The J call may be wrong; the DNA end is better matched by TRBJ2-7. The CDR3 totals 12 residues. Germline V lookup: CDR1 SQVTM, CDR2 ANQGSEA.

With regard to this clonotype: A read error is possible here, since a much larger clone lies one base away. The chain links TRBV5-1 to TRBJ2-1, with D perhaps TRBD2 (6 bases). This CDR3 is 15 amino acids long. Germline values: CDR1 SGHRS, CDR2 YFSETQ. CDR3 sequence (DNA): TGCGCCAGCAGCTTGGGGGCTAGCGCGAACAATGGGCAGTTCTTC. This sequence encodes CASSLGASANNGQFF.

V gene TRBV20-1 combines with J gene TRBJ2-3, with 12 bases aligning to TRBD2. This CDR3 spans 16 amino acids. Unmatched junction bases numbered 11, after V lost 2 bases and J lost 8 bases. CDR1 is DFQATT, CDR2 SNEGSKA, per germline (reference sequence). This chain's CDR3 is CSARPLPSGGAGTQYF. For the CDR3, the DNA is TGCAGTGCTAGACCTTTGCCTAGCGGGGGGGCCGGTACGCAGTATTTT.

This clonotype was found a few times. V is TRBV5-5 and J is TRBJ1-1, with 7 bases aligning to TRBD1. Germline V gene data show CDR1 as SGHKS and CDR2 as YYEKEE (reference sequence). After removal of 2 bases from V and 4 bases from J, the junction contained 5 bases not matched to a gene. The CDR3 length is 14 residues. The CDR3 bases are TGTGCCAGCAGCTTCTACAGGGGTCCCACTGAAGCTTTCTTT. It translates to CASSFYRGPTEAFF. Filled out from reference TRBV5-5 and TRBJ1-1, the complete variable domain reads DAGVTQSPTHLIKTRGQQVTLRCSPISGHKSVSWYQQVLGQGPQFIFQYYEKEERGRGNFPDRFSARQFPNYSSELNVNALLLGDSALYLCASSFYRGPTEAFFGQGTRLTVV.

The CDR3 DNA reads TGTGCCAGCAGCTTTTTGGGGGGGCGCAGCACAGATACGCAGTATTTT. Its protein is CASSFLGGRSTDTQYF. The V gene is TRBV7-2, the J gene TRBJ2-3, with D perhaps TRBD2 (7 bases). This CDR3 contains 16 residues. Trimming took 3 bases from V and 0 from J, leaving 13 bases between them. Germline CDR1 and CDR2: SGHTA and FQGNSA. Together with reference TRBV7-2 and TRBJ2-3, the CDR3 gives the full variable domain: GAGVSQSPSNKVTEKGKDVELRCDPISGHTALYWYRQSLGQGLEFLIYFQGNSAPDKSGLPSDRFSAERTGGSVSTLTIQRTQQEDSAVYLCASSFLGGRSTDTQYFGPGTRLTVL.